The clone carrying this T cell receptor beta chain has just one count. The sample belongs to a study of control samples from healthy donors and cancer patients. The repertoire was sequenced with immunoSEQ multiplex PCR; TCRdb's copy has only in-frame clones and lacks some. This sample carries roughly 120,000 clones, 88% of them seen once, and the ten largest clones take 2% to 3%. The CDR3 sequence is 17 residues long. Germline values: CDR1 SGHTA, CDR2 FQGNSA. V gave up 1 base and J gave up 7 bases; unmatched junction bases: 7. Sequencing was done on a sample of blood. The gene calls are TRBV7-2 and TRBJ2-1; 13 positions match TRBD2. The clonotype originates from an older woman in good health. CDR3 bases: TGTGCCAGCAGCTTAGATACTAGCGGGGGGGTTTTTAATGAGCAGTTCTTC. Its protein is CASSLDTSGGVFNEQFF.